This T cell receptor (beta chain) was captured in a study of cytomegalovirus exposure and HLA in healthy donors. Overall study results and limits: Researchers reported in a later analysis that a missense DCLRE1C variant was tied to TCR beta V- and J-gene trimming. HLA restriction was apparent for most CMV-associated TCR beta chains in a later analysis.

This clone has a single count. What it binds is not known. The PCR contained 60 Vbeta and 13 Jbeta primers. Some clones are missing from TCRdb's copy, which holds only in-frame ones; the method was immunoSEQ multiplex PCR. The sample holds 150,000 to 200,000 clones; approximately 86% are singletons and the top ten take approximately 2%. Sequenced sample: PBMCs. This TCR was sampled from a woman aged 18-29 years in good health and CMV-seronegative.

The CDR3 region is CASSESGTGPQETQYF. As DNA, the CDR3 is TGTGCCAGCAGTGAATCGGGGACAGGTCCGCAAGAGACCCAGTACTTC. J is TRBJ2-5 and V is TRBV2, with 8 bases matching TRBD1. This CDR3 spans 16 amino acids. V trimming: 2 bases; J trimming: 2 bases; junction bases outside the gene matches: 7. Germline lookup yields CDR1 SNHLY and CDR2 FYNNEI.